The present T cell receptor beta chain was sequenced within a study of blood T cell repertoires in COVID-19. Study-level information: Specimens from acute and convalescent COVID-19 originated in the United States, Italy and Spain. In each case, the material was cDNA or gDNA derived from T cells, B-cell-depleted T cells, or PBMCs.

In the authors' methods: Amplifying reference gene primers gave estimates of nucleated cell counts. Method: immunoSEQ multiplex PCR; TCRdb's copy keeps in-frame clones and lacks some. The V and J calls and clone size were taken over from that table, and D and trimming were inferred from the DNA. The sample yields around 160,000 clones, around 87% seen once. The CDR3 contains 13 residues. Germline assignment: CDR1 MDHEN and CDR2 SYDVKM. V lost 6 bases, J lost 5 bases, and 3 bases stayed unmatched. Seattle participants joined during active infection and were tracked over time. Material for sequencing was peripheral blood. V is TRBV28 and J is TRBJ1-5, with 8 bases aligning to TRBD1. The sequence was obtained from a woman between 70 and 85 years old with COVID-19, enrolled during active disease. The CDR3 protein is CASRVTGDQPQHF. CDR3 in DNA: TGTGCCAGCAGGGTGACAGGGGATCAGCCCCAGCATTTT.